This TCR beta chain was observed in a study of blood T cell repertoires in COVID-19. Overall study context: COVID-19 samples collected from the United States, Italy and Spain covered acute and convalescent phases. T cells, B-cell-depleted T cells, or PBMCs provided the cDNA or gDNA that served as material.

Germline-derived CDR1 and CDR2 are SGHTA and FQGNSA. This CDR3 is built from 15 residues. J was trimmed by 4 bases and V by 2 bases; bases with no gene match: 6. Per the study methods: Nucleated cell counts were estimated from reference gene primer amplification. Sequenced by immunoSEQ multiplex PCR; TCRdb stores in-frame clones only, minus some. Clone size and V and J calls were adopted from that table, with D and trimming inferred from the DNA. The repertoire holds under 250,000 clones, approximately 86% seen once, with around 5.9% in the top ten. This receptor was obtained from a human donor in a cohort sampled during active COVID-19. Sequenced sample: peripheral blood. The V call is TRBV7-2, the J call TRBJ1-2, with 8 bases identical to TRBD1. The CDR3 spells CASSLNQGATYGYTF. CDR3 DNA sequence: TGTGCCAGCAGCTTAAACCAGGGGGCAACCTATGGCTACACCTTC.